This T cell receptor beta chain was observed in a study of naive and memory T cell subsets. Both TRBC1 and TRBC2 were covered by a beta constant-region primer of two equimolar oligonucleotides. TCRdb reprocessed the UMI-ligation and nested PCR reads via MiXCR and lists one record per CDR3 protein. This sample carries 81,000 or so distinct CDR3 sequences, over 7% of them seen once, and the ten largest clones take 1.6%. Deletions cut 1 base from V and 0 bases from J, with 6 bases between. CDR1 is DFQATT, CDR2 SNEGSKA, per germline (reference sequence). The length of the CDR3 is 13 residues. The V call is TRBV20-1, the J call TRBJ1-2; unclear D gene. This TCR was sampled from a human donor in good health. Sequencing was done on a sample of central memory CD4+ T cells from blood. CDR3 sequence reads: CSARGSSNYGYTF. CDR3 nucleotides: TGCAGTGCTAGAGGCTCCTCTAACTATGGCTACACCTTC.